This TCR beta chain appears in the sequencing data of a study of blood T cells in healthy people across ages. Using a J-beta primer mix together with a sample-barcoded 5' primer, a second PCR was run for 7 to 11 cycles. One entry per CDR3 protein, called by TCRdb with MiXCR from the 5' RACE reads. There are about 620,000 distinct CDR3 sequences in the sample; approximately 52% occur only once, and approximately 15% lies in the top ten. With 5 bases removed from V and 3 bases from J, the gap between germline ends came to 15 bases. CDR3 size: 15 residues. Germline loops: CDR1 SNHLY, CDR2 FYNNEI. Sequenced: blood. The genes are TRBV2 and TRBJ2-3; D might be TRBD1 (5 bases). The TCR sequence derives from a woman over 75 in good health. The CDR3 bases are TGTGCCAGCAGTTCCCTGGGAAGGGGAACAGATACGCAGTATTTT. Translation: CASSSLGRGTDTQYF. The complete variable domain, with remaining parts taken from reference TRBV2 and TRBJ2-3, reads EPEVTQTPSHQVTQMGQEVILRCVPISNHLYFYWYRQILGQKVEFLVSFYNNEISEKSEIFDDQFSVERPDGSNFTLKIRSTKLEDSAMYFCASSSLGRGTDTQYFGPGTRLTVL.